The T cell receptor (beta chain) described here comes from a study of cytomegalovirus exposure and HLA in healthy donors. Turning to the study itself: Among the approximately 400 donors who were genotyped, about 84% fell in the genetic ancestry cluster that is associated with self-reported Caucasian donors.

This clone has just a few counts. As yet, its antigen is unknown. Overall study results and limits: Reports indicate that TCR beta sequences accurately predicted the HLA-A and HLA-B alleles of most subjects. Later analysis associated a missense DCLRE1C variant with TCR beta V- and J-gene trimming. TCR beta V segments were, for the most part, productive about 87% or about 30% of the time in an earlier analysis.

60 Vbeta and 13 Jbeta primers were used in PCR. The table came from immunoSEQ multiplex PCR; TCRdb's copy has only in-frame clones and leaves some out. The sample gives 150,000 to 200,000 clones, around 80% of which show up once; roughly 2% is in the top ten. From germline, CDR1 is LGHNA and CDR2 YSLEER. This CDR3 spans 16 amino acids. V lost 1 base to trimming and J lost 1 base, with 13 bases between them. This clonotype originated in a young woman in good health and CMV-seronegative. The J gene is TRBJ1-1, the V gene TRBV4-3; D perhaps matches TRBD1 (6 bases). The sequenced sample was PBMCs. Written as DNA, the CDR3 is TGCGCCAGCAGCCAAGTGGCAGGGGCCGGGAACACTGAAGCTTTCTTT. Encoded protein: CASSQVAGAGNTEAFF.